This is a list of T cell receptor beta chains from one sample in a study of human thymus T cells. Assay used: immunoSEQ multiplex PCR; TCRdb lists only in-frame clones, some missing. The sample yields about 130,000 clones, around 94% seen once. The sample was thymus tissue. The receptors derive from a boy younger than two with a congenital heart defect but otherwise immunologically healthy. CDR3s include the opening cysteine and the closing phenylalanine or tryptophan. A D gene is named only where the DNA matches it firmly. Part of the rows lack a size; the others show once, few, many or a class for expanded clones.

- TRBJ1-6 TRBV27 few CASRMGGGSDSPLHF TGTGCCAGCAGGATGGGTGGGGGGTCGGACTCACCCCTCCACTTT
TRBD1 TRBJ1-1 TRBV27 - CASSLKGQGGLRNTEAFF TGTGCCAGCAGTTTAAAGGGTCAGGGGGGCCTACGGAACACTGAAGCTTTCTTT
- TRBJ1-4 TRBV6-1 - CASSIGIPTNEKLFF TGTGCCAGCAGTATTGGGATTCCAACTAATGAAAAACTGTTTTTT
- TRBJ2-7 TRBV11-3 - CASSFLGESYEQYF TGTGCCAGCAGCTTTTTAGGCGAATCCTACGAGCAGTACTTC
TRBD1 TRBJ2-7 TRBV5-1 - CASSLRTGGDEQYF TGCGCCAGCAGCTTGAGGACAGGGGGTGACGAGCAGTACTTC
TRBD2 TRBJ2-1 TRBV14 - CASSPNPGLAGGFSYNEQFF TGTGCCAGCAGCCCAAACCCGGGACTAGCGGGGGGGTTTTCCTACAATGAGCAGTTCTTC
- TRBJ2-3 TRBV28 - CAVGDTQYF TGTGCCGTCGGGGATACGCAGTATTTT
TRBD2 TRBJ2-7 TRBV4-1 - CASSPSSGAYEQYF TGCGCCAGCAGCCCTTCTAGCGGGGCCTACGAGCAGTACTTC
TRBD2 TRBJ2-3 TRBV7-9 - CASSAHRGGGRDTQYF TGTGCCAGCAGCGCTCATCGCGGGGGGGGAAGAGATACGCAGTATTTT
- TRBJ2-2 TRBV7-6 - CASSLQRTNTGELFF TGTGCCAGCAGCTTACAAAGGACGAACACCGGGGAGCTGTTTTTT
- TRBJ2-2 TRBV14 - CASSQAAGELFF TGTGCCAGCAGCCAAGCGGCCGGGGAGCTGTTTTTT
TRBD2 TRBJ2-5 TRBV9 - CASSACGGQETQYF TGTGCCAGCAGCGCCTGCGGGGGCCAAGAGACCCAGTACTTC
- TRBJ1-1 TRBV4-3 - CASSQERGGTEAFF TGCGCCAGCAGCCAAGAAAGGGGAGGCACTGAAGCTTTCTTT
- TRBJ2-7 TRBV5-1 - CASSLPPRPGPLELYEQYF TGCGCCAGCAGCTTGCCCCCACGGCCAGGCCCCCTTGAACTCTACGAGCAGTACTTC
- TRBJ1-3 TRBV2 - CASSENGNVGSGNTIYF TGTGCCAGCAGTGAGAATGGGAACGTGGGGTCTGGAAACACCATATATTTT
TRBD1 TRBJ1-2 TRBV27 - CASSLGQGHSGYTF TGTGCCAGCAGTTTAGGACAGGGACATTCAGGCTACACCTTC
- TRBJ2-7 TRBV9 - CASSVDRVFGYQLRYEQYF TGTGCCAGCAGCGTAGACAGGGTGTTTGGATACCAACTAAGGTACGAGCAGTACTTC
TRBD1 TRBJ2-5 TRBV10-3 - CAISAGQGKETQYF TGTGCCATCAGTGCGGGACAGGGAAAAGAGACCCAGTACTTC
TRBD1 TRBJ1-1 TRBV12-5 once CASGFTRQGAGNTEAFF TGTGCTAGTGGTTTCACAAGACAGGGCGCGGGGAACACTGAAGCTTTCTTT
TRBD2 TRBJ2-1 TRBV7-6 once CASSSRPGLAGYDEQFF TGTGCCAGCAGCTCAAGGCCGGGACTAGCGGGTTACGATGAGCAGTTCTTC
TRBD2 TRBJ2-1 TRBV28 - CASSAGTSHNEQFF TGTGCCAGCAGTGCCGGGACTAGCCACAATGAGCAGTTCTTC
- TRBJ1-5 TRBV4-1 - CASSQVRILANQPQHF TGCGCCAGCAGCCAAGTAAGAATCCTGGCCAATCAGCCCCAGCATTTT
- TRBJ1-3 TRBV21-1 - CAIRLISSSGNTIYF TGTGCCATCCGACTTATATCCAGCTCTGGAAACACCATATATTTT
- TRBJ2-5 TRBV6-7 - CASSYGVTEETQYF TGTGCCAGCAGTTACGGGGTAACGGAGGAGACCCAGTACTTC